The entry that follows covers one T cell receptor beta chain sequence. The antigen remains undetermined. Cultured CD4+ T cells had their DNA profiled by the Oncomine TCR Beta short-read assay. Using its own MiXCR run on the PCR reads, TCRdb lists one record per CDR3 protein. The sample records about 7,800 distinct CDR3 sequences, around 58% being singletons. The sample originates from a study of vaccination and CD4 T cells after COVID-19. Germline-derived CDR1 and CDR2 are WNHNN and SYGVQD (reference sequence). V was clipped by 3 bases and J by 5 bases; unmatched bases: 5. This CDR3 is 16 amino acids long. Treatment here: roughly 11-day PBMC culture with coronavirus spike peptide pools or control peptides (ViraFEST assay). Under the ViraFEST approach, antigen-specific T cells were expanded with peptide pools and TCRs subsequently sequenced.

The receptor was isolated from a human donor who had recovered from COVID-19. The chain has TRBV10-1 and TRBJ2-3, with 13 positions matching TRBD2. The sample was CD4+ T cells from blood, cultured in vitro. The CDR3: CASSDLGTSGEDTQYF. CDR3 DNA sequence: TGCGCCAGCAGTGATCTGGGGACTAGCGGGGAAGATACGCAGTATTTT.